This TCR beta chain came from a study of blood T cell repertoires in COVID-19. Study-wide background: Both acute and convalescent COVID-19 samples were obtained from the United States, Italy and Spain. T cells, B-cell-depleted T cells, or PBMCs supplied cDNA or gDNA.

Sequencing used immunoSEQ multiplex PCR; TCRdb keeps in-frame clones, though not all of them. In the table there are around 200,000 clones, 70% to 90% of which are singletons. Material for sequencing was PBMCs or T cells enriched from blood (not recorded which). This sequence was found in a woman between 45 and 60 years old in a cohort exposed to, infected with or recovered from COVID-19 (not recorded which).

The CDR3 nucleotides read TGTGCCAGTAGTATTTTAGGTCAGGGGGGTCAGCCCCAGCATTTT. Protein: CASSILGQGGQPQHF. The chain carries TRBV19 and TRBJ1-5; 7 bases agree with TRBD1. Germline V lookup: CDR1 LNHDA, CDR2 SQIVND (reference sequence). The CDR3 is made up of 15 amino acids. Trimming at V came to 3 bases and at J to 6 bases, leaving 8 bases not matched to a gene.